These 29 T cell receptor beta chains originate from one sample sequenced in a study of T cell clones after liver transplantation. The assay was immunoSEQ multiplex PCR, and TCRdb's table has in-frame clones only and misses some. The sample lists 50,000 or so clones; roughly 74% were seen once. Source: CD4+ T cells from blood, taken 54 months after liver transplant. The receptors were sampled from a human patient who received a liver transplant. The graft donor may have contributed some T cells.

The rearrangement uses TRBV9 and TRBJ1-2; D uncertain. The germline CDR1 and CDR2 sequences are SGDLS and YYNGEE. The CDR3 length is 15 residues. The germline V and J ends were trimmed by 6 bases and 1 base, with 16 bases remaining between them. In nucleotides, the CDR3 is TGTGCCAGCACCGTGGACCCAGGTCGTAACTATGGCTACACCTTC. Protein: CASTVDPGRNYGYTF.

Only a few counts were recorded for this clone. V and J are TRBV30 and TRBJ2-7; TRBD1 agrees at 7 bases. CDR1 GTSNPN and CDR2 SVGIG come from the germline V gene (reference sequence). CDR3 length: 13 residues. The V gene end was trimmed by 8 bases and the J gene end by 4 bases; junction bases not matched to a gene: 11. As DNA, the CDR3 is TGTGCCCAGACAGGGAAGAATACGTACGAGCAGTACTTC. Translated, it gives CAQTGKNTYEQYF.

The chain links TRBV7-9 to TRBJ1-2; D is uncertain. This CDR3 spans 13 amino acids. V was trimmed by 1 base and J by 2 bases, leaving 5 bases between them. Germline assignment: CDR1 SEHNR and CDR2 FQNEAQ (reference sequence). DNA for the CDR3: TGTGCCAGCAGCTTAGACGGAAACTATGGCTACACCTTC. It yields the protein CASSLDGNYGYTF.

The sample holds a few counts of this clone. V gene TRBV7-9 combines with J gene TRBJ1-2; a weak D match, TRBD1 (5 bases). This CDR3 has 15 residues. Per the germline V gene, CDR1 is SEHNR and CDR2 is FQNEAQ (reference sequence). The V end lost 1 base, the J end lost 7 bases, and 16 bases lay between the germline ends. CDR3 sequence: CASSLVEGPTTGYTF. Here the CDR3 DNA reads TGTGCCAGCAGCTTAGTAGAGGGGCCCACGACTGGCTACACCTTC.

This chain uses TRBV9 with TRBJ2-1; TRBD2 matches at 9 bases. Germline V gives CDR1 SGDLS, CDR2 YYNGEE. This CDR3 is built from 15 residues. The trim removed 4 bases at V and 5 bases at J, leaving 7 bases unmatched. CDR3 DNA: TGTGCCAGCAGCCCGCGGGGGGGCCAAGACAATGAGCAGTTCTTC. It is translated as CASSPRGGQDNEQFF.

This chain joins TRBV10-3 and TRBJ2-1, with D perhaps TRBD1 (6 bases). With 4 bases removed from V and 0 bases from J, the gap between germline ends came to 13 bases. The CDR3 sequence is 16 residues long. The germline V gene has CDR1 ENHRY and CDR2 SYGVKD. Here the CDR3 DNA reads TGTGCCATCAGTGGAGGGGGAGCTTACTCCTACAATGAGCAGTTCTTC. Amino acids: CAISGGGAYSYNEQFF.

This chain connects TRBV2 to TRBJ2-3; 9 bases are shared with TRBD2. The CDR3 totals 15 residues. Germline loops: CDR1 SNHLY, CDR2 FYNNEI. Germline trimming cut 3 bases from V and 6 bases from J; bases unmatched to any gene: 7. The CDR3 nucleotides are TGTGCCAGCAGTGAGCGAGCGGGGGGAGGGGATACGCAGTATTTT. It translates to CASSERAGGGDTQYF.

V is TRBV6-5 and J is TRBJ1-5, with unresolved D. The ends were cut back, 2 bases at V and 5 bases at J, with 7 bases in the middle. The CDR3 sequence is 13 residues long. The germline V gene has CDR1 MNHEY and CDR2 SVGAGI. CDR3 loop: CASSYARYQPQHF. The CDR3 coding sequence is TGTGCCAGCAGTTACGCCAGGTATCAGCCCCAGCATTTT.

In regard to this clone: The same CDR3 arises from other DNA sequences in this sample as well. The chain is built from TRBV10-2 and TRBJ1-5, with a possible D match to TRBD1 (5 bases). V was cut by 2 bases and J by 2 bases, with 10 bases left in between. This CDR3 has 15 amino acids. CDR1 WSHSY and CDR2 SAAADI come from the germline V gene. CDR3 nucleotides: TGCGCCAGCAGTGAGAGGGTAGGGGGCAATCAGCCCCAGCATTTT. This encodes CASSERVGGNQPQHF.

This clone was counted once. V usage is TRBV4-2 and J usage is TRBJ1-2, with D possibly being TRBD1 (6 bases). Germline CDR1 and CDR2: LGHNA and YNFKEQ. This CDR3 spans 16 amino acids. With 2 bases removed from V and 5 bases from J, the gap between germline ends came to 18 bases. The CDR3 loop is CASSQNIFVGQYGYTF. CDR3 DNA: TGTGCCAGCAGCCAAAACATCTTCGTGGGACAATATGGCTACACCTTC.

The chain links TRBV7-9 to TRBJ2-3; D might be TRBD1 (7 bases). The germline V and J ends were trimmed by 5 bases and 3 bases, with 15 bases remaining between them. From germline, CDR1 is SEHNR and CDR2 FQNEAQ (reference sequence). This CDR3 has 15 residues. The CDR3 region is CASSPGGGRTDTQYF. The DNA of the CDR3 is TGTGCCAGCAGCCCAGGAGGGGGCCGGACAGATACGCAGTATTTT.

The J gene is TRBJ2-2, the V gene TRBV19; possible D gene TRBD1, 6 bases. Trimming cost V 8 bases and J 2 bases, with 9 bases left between them. The CDR3 is 13 amino acids. From germline, CDR1 is LNHDA and CDR2 SQIVND (reference sequence). CDR3 protein: CASWGTNTGELFF. DNA of the CDR3: TGTGCCAGTTGGGGGACAAACACCGGGGAGCTGTTTTTT.

The chain employs TRBV27 and TRBJ1-3, with 8 bases aligning to TRBD1. Per germline, CDR1 MNHEY and CDR2 SMNVEV (reference sequence). Losses at the gene ends were 8 bases for V and 4 bases for J; bases not matched to a gene: 1. CDR3 length equals 12 residues. The CDR3 is CASGTGGNTIYF. The CDR3 nucleotides are TGTGCCAGCGGGACAGGAGGAAACACCATATATTTT.

Judged by abundance, this clone is medium-sized. The rearrangement joins TRBV25-1 to TRBJ2-6; D ambiguous. Trimming shortened V by 4 bases and J by 2 bases, and 6 bases separated the two germline ends. Per the germline V gene, CDR1 is MGHDK and CDR2 is SYGVNS. This CDR3 is built from 14 residues. The CDR3 reads CASSGDAGANVLTF. CDR3 coding DNA: TGTGCCAGCAGTGGAGACGCTGGGGCCAACGTCCTGACTTTC.

V and J are TRBV28 and TRBJ2-2; 10 bases line up with TRBD2. The CDR3 contains 15 residues. V lost 8 bases to trimming and J lost 2 bases; unmatched junction nucleotides: 5. The germline gives CDR1 MDHEN, CDR2 SYDVKM. CDR3 DNA sequence: TGTGCCAGCGGAATAGCGGGGGGTAACACCGGGGAGCTGTTTTTT. Its translation is CASGIAGGNTGELFF. Looking up the rest from reference TRBV28 and TRBJ2-2 gives the full variable domain: DVKVTQSSRYLVKRTGEKVFLECVQDMDHENMFWYRQDPGLGLRLIYFSYDVKMKEKGDIPEGYSVSREKKERFSLILESASTNQTSMYLCASGIAGGNTGELFFGEGSRLTVL.

The rearrangement uses TRBV7-6 and TRBJ1-4; no definite D call. CDR3 length: 13 amino acids. The ends were cut back, 4 bases at V and 4 bases at J, with 7 bases in the middle. Germline CDR1 SGHVS, CDR2 FNYEAQ. CDR3 residues: CASSSQNNEKLFF. CDR3 in DNA: TGTGCCAGCAGCTCCCAGAATAATGAAAAACTGTTTTTT.

The CDR3 DNA is TGTGCCAGCAGGACAGGGGAAGGTACCGATACGCAGTATTTT. It is translated as CASRTGEGTDTQYF. The chain employs TRBV2 and TRBJ2-3, with 8 bases lining up with TRBD1. Germline V lookup: CDR1 SNHLY, CDR2 FYNNEI. This CDR3 has 14 amino acids. Trimming removed 6 bases from V and 6 bases from J; junction bases left unmatched: 8.

The V gene is TRBV7-8, the J gene TRBJ2-7, with D perhaps matching TRBD1 (6 bases). Trimming shortened V by 5 bases and J by 0 bases, and 17 bases separated the two germline ends. Germline V gene lookup returns CDR1 SGHVS and CDR2 FQNEAQ. This CDR3 has 16 amino acids. DNA of the CDR3: TGTGCCAGCAGCCCAGAAAATCCGGGACACTCCTACGAGCAGTACTTC. It is translated as CASSPENPGHSYEQYF.

The chain is built from TRBV4-2 and TRBJ1-2; D call uncertain. Looked up from germline, CDR1 is LGHNA and CDR2 is YNFKEQ. The CDR3 totals 15 residues. V dropped 0 bases and J dropped 5 bases, with 13 bases sitting between them. CDR3 bases: TGTGCCAGCAGCCAAGACGGCGGAAACCGATATGGCTACACCTTC. It translates to CASSQDGGNRYGYTF.

This chain uses TRBV6-1 with TRBJ2-2; D possibly corresponds to TRBD1 (6 bases). Germline V lookup: CDR1 MNHNS, CDR2 SASEGT. Deletions cut 7 bases from V and 3 bases from J, with 15 bases between. The CDR3 has 15 amino acids. The CDR3 reads CASTRNRVDTGELFF. DNA of the CDR3: TGTGCCAGCACAAGAAACAGGGTGGACACCGGGGAGCTGTTTTTT.

Only a few counts were recorded for this clone. This rearrangement joins TRBV12-5 to TRBJ1-1; no clear D. The germline V and J ends were trimmed by 2 bases and 1 base, with 11 bases remaining between them. The CDR3 totals 15 residues. Germline CDR1 LGHNT, CDR2 FRNRAP. In nucleotides, the CDR3 is TGTGCTAGTGGTTTGTCCCGGACGGGGAACACTGAAGCTTTCTTT. Residues: CASGLSRTGNTEAFF.

The gene calls are TRBV13 and TRBJ1-1; TRBD1 matches 7 bases. V trimming: 5 bases; J trimming: 5 bases; junction bases outside the gene matches: 8. Per germline, CDR1 PRHDT and CDR2 FYEKMQ (reference sequence). CDR3 length: 14 residues. The CDR3 DNA is TGTGCCAGCAGCCTCTACAGGGGAGGAACTGAAGCTTTCTTT. It yields the protein CASSLYRGGTEAFF.

This clone was found a few times. The chain joins TRBV6-6 to TRBJ2-2, with D possibly TRBD2 on 6 matching bases. Germline values: CDR1 MNHNY, CDR2 SVGAGI (reference sequence). Trimming cost V 6 bases and J 0 bases, with 8 bases left between them. The CDR3 covers 14 residues. The CDR3 DNA sequence: TGTGCCAGCAGCTGGGACTCGAACACCGGGGAGCTGTTTTTT. Encoded protein: CASSWDSNTGELFF.

The chain links TRBV2 to TRBJ2-7; D might be TRBD1 or TRBD2, each matching 5 bases. This CDR3 contains 14 residues. Germline loops: CDR1 SNHLY, CDR2 FYNNEI. The V end was cut by 7 bases, the J end by 0 bases, with 13 bases between. The CDR3 coding sequence is TGTGCCAGCACTGTGGGACGGACCTCCTACGAGCAGTACTTC. Translating gives CASTVGRTSYEQYF. The full variable domain, its missing parts supplied by reference TRBV2 and TRBJ2-7, is EPEVTQTPSHQVTQMGQEVILRCVPISNHLYFYWYRQILGQKVEFLVSFYNNEISEKSEIFDDQFSVERPDGSNFTLKIRSTKLEDSAMYFCASTVGRTSYEQYFGPGTRLTVT.

This clone was seen a handful of times. V gene TRBV6-5 combines with J gene TRBJ1-2, with 10 positions matching TRBD1. Per germline, CDR1 MNHEY and CDR2 SVGAGI. V dropped 6 bases and J dropped 4; count of bases not matched to a gene: 8. The CDR3 extends over 15 amino acids. In DNA, the CDR3 is TGTGCCAGCAGCCCGACAGGGGGCAGAAGCTATGGCTACACCTTC. This gives the protein CASSPTGGRSYGYTF.

The chain recombines TRBV14 with TRBJ2-1, with D perhaps assigned TRBD1 or TRBD2 (5 bases each). The CDR3 spans 12 residues. The V and J ends lost 0 bases and 15 bases respectively, with 12 bases between them. Germline V gives CDR1 SGHDN, CDR2 FVKESK. The CDR3 DNA follows: TGTGCCAGCAGCCAAGATCGGCAGGGACGGTTCTTC. Protein: CASSQDRQGRFF. Drawing the rest from reference TRBV14 and TRBJ2-1, the complete variable domain is EAGVTQFPSHSVIEKGQTVTLRCDPISGHDNLYWYRRVMGKEIKFLLHFVKESKQDESGMPNNRFLAERTGGTYSTLKVQPAELEDSGVYFCASSQDRQGRFFGPGTRLTVL.

The J gene is TRBJ2-2, the V gene TRBV11-2, with TRBD2 matching 10 bases. The CDR3 sequence is 17 residues long. Trimming cost V 3 bases and J 0 bases; bases outside gene matches: 4. Germline CDR1 SGHAT, CDR2 FQNNGV. This CDR3 is CASSFGSGGPNTGELFF. CDR3 bases: TGTGCCAGCAGCTTTGGTAGCGGGGGGCCGAACACCGGGGAGCTGTTTTTT.

This chain links TRBV15 with TRBJ1-5; D is unclear. The CDR3 spans 13 residues. The V end was cut by 0 bases, the J end by 16 bases, with 16 bases between. CDR1 is LNHNV, CDR2 YYDKDF, per germline (reference sequence). In nucleotides, the CDR3 is TGTGCCACCAGCAGAGATCGGGTCCCCCATTTTCATTTT. This sequence encodes CATSRDRVPHFHF.

Only a few counts were recorded for this clone. The CDR3 nucleotides are TGTGCCAGCAGTTTCGGGGGGGGGACTGAAGCTTTCTTT. Translating gives CASSFGGGTEAFF. V gene TRBV27 combines with J gene TRBJ1-1, with a tentative D call TRBD1 (5 bases). The CDR3 is 13 residues long. V was trimmed by 3 bases and J by 5 bases, leaving 10 bases between them. Germline CDR1 reads MNHEY; CDR2 reads SMNVEV (reference sequence).